This T cell receptor beta chain was retrieved from a study of identifying expanded T cells in peripheral blood. Overall study findings and caveats: Clone count variance between approximately 2-week samples rose with total template count. Differentially abundant clones: 0.95 to 1.5 between replicates, 16.4 at roughly 13 days, roughly 18 at four.

Libraries were prepared by immunoSEQ multiplex PCR; TCRdb keeps only in-frame clonotypes and omits some of them. The sample has over 90,000 clones; over 75% are singletons. For this clone: Its antigen is still unknown.

Healthy donors had no documented immune events, such as infections, while sampled. This clonotype was sampled from a person aged 18-70 years in good health. The sample comprised blood.

CDR3 loop: CASSRQGSDGYTF. The CDR3 nucleotides read TGTGCCAGCAGTCGACAGGGCTCGGATGGCTACACCTTC. V is TRBV2 and J is TRBJ1-2, with 7 bases that match TRBD1. Per germline, CDR1 SNHLY and CDR2 FYNNEI. J lost 6 bases, V lost 5 bases, and 6 bases had no gene match. The CDR3 is 13 amino acids.